The TCR beta chain described here comes from a study of blood T cell repertoires in COVID-19. Study as a whole: The study drew acute and convalescent COVID-19 samples from the United States, Italy and Spain. Nucleic acid was either cDNA or gDNA, and it came from T cells, B-cell-depleted T cells, or PBMCs.

CDR1 is SGHTA, CDR2 FQGTGA, per germline. The CDR3 spans 15 residues. The trim removed 3 bases at V and 4 bases at J, leaving 4 bases unmatched. Original analysis: Amplification of reference gene primers provided the estimated nucleated cell counts. Generated by immunoSEQ multiplex PCR, the TCRdb table keeps only in-frame clones and is missing some. Clonal size and the V and J genes are those of that table, whereas D and trimming came from the DNA. The sample lists roughly 81,000 clones, more than 75% occurring once. Sequenced input: peripheral blood. V and J are TRBV7-3 and TRBJ1-2, with TRBD1 matching 11 bases. The clonotype originates from a man aged 55 to 70 with acute or convalescent COVID-19. CDR3 sequence (DNA): TGTGCCAGCAGCTTTGACGGGACAGGGGGCTATGGCTACACCTTC. It specifies CASSFDGTGGYGYTF.